This T cell receptor beta chain came from a study of blood T cell repertoires in COVID-19. Study-wide context: Samples representing acute and convalescent COVID-19 were sourced from the United States, Italy and Spain.

Germline assignment: CDR1 MDHEN and CDR2 SYDVKM. Trimming cost V 2 bases and J 0 bases, with 8 bases left between them. The CDR3 sequence is 15 residues long. Using immunoSEQ multiplex PCR, the repertoire was profiled, and TCRdb retains in-frame clones only, with some absent. In the table there are roughly 290,000 clones, around 89% of which are singletons. The specimen sequenced was peripheral blood. This chain joins TRBV28 and TRBJ1-3; possibly TRBD1 for D (5 bases). This receptor was identified in a man younger than 40 with acute or convalescent COVID-19. The DNA for the CDR3 is TGTGCCAGCAGTTTAGCGGGACTCTCTGGAAACACCATATATTTT. Protein: CASSLAGLSGNTIYF.